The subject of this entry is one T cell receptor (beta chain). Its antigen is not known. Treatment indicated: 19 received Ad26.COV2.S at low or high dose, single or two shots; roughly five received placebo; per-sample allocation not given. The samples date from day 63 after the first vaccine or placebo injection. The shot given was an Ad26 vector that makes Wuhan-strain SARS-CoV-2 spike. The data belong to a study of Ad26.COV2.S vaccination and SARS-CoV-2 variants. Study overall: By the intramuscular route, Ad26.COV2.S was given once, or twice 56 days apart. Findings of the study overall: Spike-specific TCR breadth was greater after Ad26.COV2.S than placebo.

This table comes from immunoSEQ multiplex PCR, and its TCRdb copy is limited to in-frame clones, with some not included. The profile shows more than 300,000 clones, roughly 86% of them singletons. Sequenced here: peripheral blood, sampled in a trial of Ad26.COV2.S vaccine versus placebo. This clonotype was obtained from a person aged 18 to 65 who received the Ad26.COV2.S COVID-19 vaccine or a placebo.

CDR3 in amino acids: CASSVGQGLSPLHF. For the CDR3, the DNA is TGTGCCAGCAGTGTTGGACAGGGGCTTTCACCCCTCCACTTT. The chain is built from TRBV9 and TRBJ1-6; TRBD1 matches 9 bases. Germline CDR1 is SGDLS and CDR2 is YYNGEE. The CDR3 is 14 residues long. The ends lost 5 bases at V and 9 bases at J; junction bases unmatched: 6.